Listed here are 20 T cell receptor beta chains from one sample, sequenced in a study of CD8 T cells in ankylosing spondylitis. TCRdb re-called the 5' RACE reads with MiXCR, one entry per CDR3 protein. The profile shows roughly 230,000 distinct CDR3 sequences, approximately 8% of them singletons. The material sequenced was blood, either unsorted or a sorted T cell fraction (not recorded which). The receptors come from a female donor with ankylosing spondylitis or in good health (not recorded which).

This clonotype was recorded at least ten times. The chain is built from TRBV4-2 and TRBJ1-2; no clear D. The CDR3 is 13 residues long. Germline values: CDR1 LGHNA, CDR2 YNFKEQ. V was shortened by 4 bases and J by 8 bases, with 14 bases between the two germline ends. The CDR3 DNA reads as TGTGCCAGCAGCCCTGGTCGGGGTAGGGGCTACACCTTC. This gives the protein CASSPGRGRGYTF.

This clonotype was found many times. The chain carries TRBV7-8 and TRBJ2-3, with TRBD2 matching over 12 bases. The junction had 11 bases not matched to a gene; V was cut back by 5 bases and J by 14 bases. The germline V gene has CDR1 SGHVS and CDR2 FQNEAQ. This CDR3 is 14 amino acids long. The CDR3 nucleotides read TGTGCCAGCAGCCCAAATCTAGCGGGAGGGCGACTGTATTTT. Protein sequence: CASSPNLAGGRLYF.

This clonotype has at least ten counts. This chain links TRBV5-1 with TRBJ2-7; no firm D call. The CDR3 is made up of 14 amino acids. CDR1 and CDR2 from the germline V gene are SGHRS and YFSETQ. Trimming took 1 base from V and 6 from J, leaving 14 bases between them. CDR3 in amino acids: CASSLSKSNSEQYF. CDR3 sequence (DNA): TGCGCCAGCAGCTTGTCAAAAAGCAACTCCGAGCAGTACTTC.

This clonotype was observed at least ten times. This chain joins TRBV7-2 and TRBJ1-2; D unclear. CDR1 is SGHTA, CDR2 FQGNSA, per germline. The CDR3 is made up of 16 amino acids. The V and J ends lost 1 base and 0 bases respectively, with 12 bases between them. CDR3: CASSLVRRYTNYGYTF. For the CDR3, the DNA is TGTGCCAGCAGCTTAGTACGGAGATACACTAACTATGGCTACACCTTC.

This clonotype was picked up many times. This chain links TRBV5-1 with TRBJ2-1, with D possibly TRBD1 on 5 matching bases. CDR3 length equals 13 residues. V was clipped by 4 bases and J by 10 bases, with 15 bases between them. The germline gives CDR1 SGHRS, CDR2 YFSETQ. The CDR3 nucleotides read TGCGCCAGCAGCCCACTGGTGGACACCGAGCAGTTCTTC. It codes for CASSPLVDTEQFF.

This clonotype was observed at least ten times. The rearrangement uses TRBV5-4 and TRBJ1-1, with D possibly matching TRBD1 (5 bases). Germline V gives CDR1 SGHNT, CDR2 YYREEE (reference sequence). This CDR3 has 13 amino acids. The germline V and J ends were trimmed by 2 bases and 7 bases, with 12 bases remaining between them. CDR3 region: CASSFRGRVEAFF. DNA of the CDR3: TGTGCCAGCAGCTTTCGTGGCAGGGTTGAAGCTTTCTTT.

This clonotype was seen repeatedly, ten times or more. The V and J genes are TRBV4-3 and TRBJ2-3; no definite D call. The V end lost 5 bases, the J end lost 4 bases, and 13 bases lay between the germline ends. This CDR3 has 14 residues. Germline values: CDR1 LGHNA, CDR2 YSLEER. This CDR3 reads CASSAYFEADTQYF. The CDR3 nucleotides read TGCGCCAGCAGCGCCTACTTTGAGGCAGATACGCAGTATTTT.

The chain links TRBV7-9 to TRBJ1-1; 7 bases fit TRBD1. CDR1 is SEHNR and CDR2 is FQNEAQ in the germline V gene (reference sequence). The CDR3 spans 14 residues. V gave up 5 bases and J gave up 6 bases; unmatched junction bases: 9. Written as DNA, the CDR3 is TGTGCCAGCAGCCTTGCCGGACAGGTGGCTGAAGCTTTCTTT. Translating gives CASSLAGQVAEAFF.

At least ten counts were recorded for this clonotype. The chain combines TRBV7-6 with TRBJ2-5; the D gene is possibly TRBD2 (6 bases). The CDR3 covers 15 residues. Trimming removed 2 bases at V and 2 bases at J, with 12 bases between. Germline CDR1 and CDR2: SGHVS and FNYEAQ. CDR3 nucleotide sequence: TGTGCCAGCAGCTTATCGGGCGGGACTCAAGAGACCCAGTACTTC. Translated, it gives CASSLSGGTQETQYF.

CDR3 region: CAWHQQEAEAFF. The CDR3 bases are TGTGCCTGGCACCAACAGGAGGCAGAAGCTTTCTTT. The chain is built from TRBV30 and TRBJ1-1; D perhaps matches TRBD1 (5 bases). Trimming pared 5 bases from V and 8 bases from J, leaving 15 bases between. This CDR3 is 12 amino acids long. Germline V gene data show CDR1 as GTSNPN and CDR2 as SVGIG (reference sequence).

The sample holds many counts of this clonotype. The V call is TRBV20-1, the J call TRBJ2-1; TRBD1 aligns across 9 bases. Germline V gene sequence: CDR1 DFQATT, CDR2 SNEGSKA (reference sequence). This CDR3 comprises 12 residues. CDR3 nucleotide sequence: TGCAAGCCGGGACAGGGAATCGATGAGCAGTTCTTC. It specifies CKPGQGIDEQFF.

This clonotype was found many times. V and J are TRBV7-9 and TRBJ1-2, with D possibly matching TRBD1 (5 bases). There are 13 residues in the CDR3. Germline V CDR1 and CDR2: SEHNR, FQNEAQ (reference sequence). V dropped 2 bases and J dropped 13 bases, with 17 bases sitting between them. The DNA of the CDR3 is TGTGCCAGCAGCTTATCCGGGACCCCGTATGTCACCTTC. It codes for CASSLSGTPYVTF.

This clonotype was seen at least ten times. The chain couples TRBV10-1 to TRBJ2-1, with D unclear. CDR3 length equals 15 residues. V lost 5 bases and J lost 7, with 18 bases in between. Germline V gene sequence: CDR1 WNHNN, CDR2 SYGVQD (reference sequence). The DNA for the CDR3 is TGCGCCAGCAGTTCCGACGGTCATCTGGGAAATGAGCAGTTCTTC. Encoded protein: CASSSDGHLGNEQFF.

This clonotype came up a few times. The rearrangement joins TRBV28 to TRBJ2-5; 7 nucleotides align to TRBD1. The CDR3 extends over 14 amino acids. The germline V gene has CDR1 MDHEN and CDR2 SYDVKM. The J segment lost 2 bases and the V segment lost 6 bases, leaving 6 bases of the junction unmatched. The CDR3 DNA reads as TGTGCCAGCAGCCCCTGGGACAGTCAAGAGACCCAGTACTTC. It yields the protein CASSPWDSQETQYF.

This clonotype was observed at least ten times. The genes are TRBV28 and TRBJ1-2, with unresolved D. The CDR3 extends over 14 amino acids. The V end was cut by 2 bases, the J end by 4 bases, with 11 bases between. Germline lookup yields CDR1 MDHEN and CDR2 SYDVKM. CDR3 coding DNA: TGTGCCAGCAGTTTAGATCCGAATACCTATGGCTACACCTTC. This translates into CASSLDPNTYGYTF.

This clonotype has ten or more counts. V is TRBV12-3 or TRBV12-4 and J is TRBJ2-5; no clear D. The CDR3 has 13 amino acids. V was clipped by 3 bases and J by 5 bases, with 10 bases between them. The CDR3 region is CASSFPGMETQYF. CDR3 DNA sequence: TGTGCCAGCAGTTTTCCCGGAATGGAGACCCAGTACTTC.

This clonotype showed up just a few times. The chain joins TRBV7-9 to TRBJ1-2, with D tentatively TRBD1 (5 bases). The germline CDR1 and CDR2 sequences are SEHNR and FQNEAQ (reference sequence). The CDR3 runs 12 residues. The germline V and J ends were trimmed by 8 bases and 4 bases, with 11 bases remaining between them. The CDR3 loop reads CASGGRSYGYTF. For the CDR3, the DNA is TGTGCCAGCGGGGGGAGGAGCTATGGCTACACCTTC.

This clonotype was picked up a small number of times. The CDR3 loop is CASSSEGGGGANVLTF. The CDR3, as DNA: TGTGCCAGCAGTTCGGAGGGAGGGGGTGGGGCCAACGTCCTGACTTTC. The rearrangement links TRBV27 to TRBJ2-6; TRBD2 might be the D (7 bases). Per germline, CDR1 MNHEY and CDR2 SMNVEV (reference sequence). The length of the CDR3 is 16 residues. Trimming cost V 4 bases and J 3 bases, with 13 bases left between them.

There are many counts of this clonotype. The rearrangement links TRBV15 to TRBJ2-7, with D tentatively TRBD2 (5 bases). V was shortened by 5 bases and J by 2 bases, with 13 bases between the two germline ends. CDR3 length: 14 residues. Germline loops: CDR1 LNHNV, CDR2 YYDKDF (reference sequence). Written as DNA, the CDR3 is TGTGCCACCAGCCACGGGATAACGACCTACGAGCAGTACTTC. Its translation is CATSHGITTYEQYF. The whole variable domain, filled in from reference TRBV15 and TRBJ2-7, reads DAMVIQNPRYQVTQFGKPVTLSCSQTLNHNVMYWYQQKSSQAPKLLFHYYDKDFNNEADTPDNFQSRRPNTSFCFLDIRSPGLGDTAMYLCATSHGITTYEQYFGPGTRLTVT.

This clonotype was seen many times. The V gene is TRBV2, the J gene TRBJ2-2; D call uncertain. Trimming removed 4 bases at V and 5 bases at J, with 11 bases between. This CDR3 has 14 amino acids. In germline, CDR1 is SNHLY, CDR2 FYNNEI. CDR3 in DNA: TGTGCCAGCAGTGCCGAGTCTAGGACCGGGGAGCTGTTTTTT. It specifies CASSAESRTGELFF.